The clone carrying this T cell receptor beta chain was seen only a few times. This specimen belongs to a study of T cells in Graves' hyperthyroidism and ophthalmopathy. The investigators amplified TCR beta CDR3 regions from RNA transcripts. HTBI primers were employed in a first-round RT-PCR of the TCR CDR3. MiXCR was run by TCRdb on the multiplex PCR reads, yielding one entry per CDR3 protein. The repertoire holds hundreds of thousands of distinct CDR3 sequences, around 22% seen once, with approximately 11% in the top ten. The TCR comes from a woman aged 30 to 39 with Graves' ophthalmopathy. Sequencing used blood.

The CDR3 loop is CASCKARSQETQYF. The CDR3 bases are TGTGCCAGCTGTAAGGCTAGAAGTCAAGAGACCCAGTACTTC. This rearrangement joins TRBV2 to TRBJ2-5, with D unclear. The V end was cut by 8 bases, the J end by 2 bases, with 15 bases between. Germline CDR1 is SNHLY and CDR2 is FYNNEI. The CDR3 is 14 amino acids.